The clone carrying this TCR beta chain was recorded once. Its antigen is unknown. The source of the sample is a study of cytomegalovirus exposure and HLA in healthy donors. Study outcomes and limitations: There were several of the most significant clusters that appeared linked to common viral pathogens in a later analysis. Another analysis was done later, and it associated over 15,000 TCR beta sequences with HLA alleles at 0.05 false discovery rate. When analyzed later, a missense DCLRE1C variant was found to be linked to TCR beta V- and J-gene trimming.

In germline, CDR1 is LNHNV, CDR2 YYDKDF (reference sequence). The V and J ends lost 2 bases and 2 bases, in that order; junction bases with no gene match: 16. The CDR3 totals 20 residues. Use of 60 Vbeta and 13 Jbeta primers characterized the PCR. Clones were read by immunoSEQ multiplex PCR, and TCRdb kept only the in-frame ones, dropping some. There are 100,000 to 150,000 clones in the sample; about 72% occur only once, and roughly 1.5% lies in the top ten. V is TRBV15 and J is TRBJ1-3, with 9 bases that match TRBD1. Sequences were obtained from PBMCs. This sequence was found in a female donor in good health and CMV-seronegative. The chain's CDR3 is CATSRYQWGQGRDPGNTIYF. The CDR3 DNA follows: TGTGCCACCAGCAGATACCAATGGGGACAGGGTCGGGACCCTGGAAACACCATATATTTT. Using reference TRBV15 and TRBJ1-3 for the parts outside the CDR3, the full variable domain is DAMVIQNPRYQVTQFGKPVTLSCSQTLNHNVMYWYQQKSSQAPKLLFHYYDKDFNNEADTPDNFQSRRPNTSFCFLDIRSPGLGDTAMYLCATSRYQWGQGRDPGNTIYFGEGSWLTVV.